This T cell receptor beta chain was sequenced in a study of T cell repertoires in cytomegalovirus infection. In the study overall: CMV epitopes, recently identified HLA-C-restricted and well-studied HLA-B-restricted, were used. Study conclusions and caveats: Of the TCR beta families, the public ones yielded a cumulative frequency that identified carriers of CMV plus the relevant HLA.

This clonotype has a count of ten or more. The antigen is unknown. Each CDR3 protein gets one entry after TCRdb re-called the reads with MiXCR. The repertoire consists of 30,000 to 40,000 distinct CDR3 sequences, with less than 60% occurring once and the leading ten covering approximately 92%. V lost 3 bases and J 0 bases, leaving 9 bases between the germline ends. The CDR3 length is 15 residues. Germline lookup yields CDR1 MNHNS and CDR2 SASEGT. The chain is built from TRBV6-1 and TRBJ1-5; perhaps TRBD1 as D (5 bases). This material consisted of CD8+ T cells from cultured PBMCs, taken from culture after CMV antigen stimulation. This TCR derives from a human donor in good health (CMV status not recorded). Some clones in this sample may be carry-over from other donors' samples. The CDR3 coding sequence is TGTGCCAGCAGTGATAGGACAAATAGCAATCAGCCCCAGCATTTT. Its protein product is CASSDRTNSNQPQHF.